These 25 T cell receptor beta chains were sequenced from one sample in a study of OX40 agonist ivuxolimab in advanced cancers. Data came from immunoSEQ multiplex PCR; TCRdb stores just in-frame clones and leaves some out. The sample lists 6,500 to 9,000 clones; approximately 84% were seen once. The sequences come from CD4+ or CD8+ T cells sorted from blood, collected in a trial of the OX40 agonist ivuxolimab. The receptors come from an adult with an advanced solid tumor such as melanoma, head and neck, liver or kidney cancer.

This rearrangement joins TRBV18 to TRBJ2-5; no reliable D call. CDR3 size: 17 residues. Germline V gene data show CDR1 as KGHSH and CDR2 as LQKENI. The V and J ends lost 0 bases and 1 base respectively, with 15 bases between them. The CDR3 sequence: CASSPPEDLRPQETQYF. Here the CDR3 DNA reads TGTGCCAGCTCACCACCTGAGGACCTAAGACCCCAAGAGACCCAGTACTTC.

The genes are TRBV19 and TRBJ2-7; D is undetermined. The CDR3 has 14 amino acids. V lost 4 bases, J lost 2 bases, and 12 bases lay in between. In germline, CDR1 is LNHDA, CDR2 SQIVND (reference sequence). The CDR3 sequence is CASSSWTEPYEQYF. Written as DNA, the CDR3 is TGTGCCAGTAGTAGTTGGACGGAGCCCTACGAGCAGTACTTC.

The genes are TRBV30 and TRBJ2-3; the D gene is possibly TRBD1 (6 bases). The germline V gene encodes CDR1 GTSNPN and CDR2 SVGIG (reference sequence). The CDR3 length is 14 residues. V shed 1 base and J shed 2 bases, with 10 bases lying between them. The CDR3 sequence is CAWSGLGATDTQYF. CDR3 coding DNA: TGTGCCTGGAGTGGGCTGGGGGCCACAGATACGCAGTATTTT.

V is TRBV7-6 and J is TRBJ2-3; D may be TRBD2 (7 bases). The CDR3 is 17 amino acids. Germline CDR1 reads SGHVS; CDR2 reads FNYEAQ. V was clipped by 1 base and J by 6 bases, with 20 bases between them. CDR3 protein: CASSLGSSGTIRDTQYF. In nucleotides, the CDR3 is TGTGCCAGCAGCTTAGGTTCAAGCGGGACAATCAGGGATACGCAGTATTTT.

The chain carries TRBV10-3 and TRBJ2-3; a possible D gene is TRBD1 (5 bases). V lost 4 bases to trimming and J lost 2 bases, with 10 bases between them. Germline V gene sequence: CDR1 ENHRY, CDR2 SYGVKD. There are 14 residues in the CDR3. The CDR3 nucleotides read TGTGCCATCAGTGTTCAGGGCCCCACAGATACGCAGTATTTT. Translating it yields CAISVQGPTDTQYF.

The chain carries TRBV27 and TRBJ1-2, with D possibly being TRBD1 (5 bases). The CDR3 covers 14 residues. V shed 5 bases and J shed 7 bases, with 17 bases lying between them. Germline CDR1 reads MNHEY; CDR2 reads SMNVEV (reference sequence). The CDR3 region is CASSTRAELLGYTF. The CDR3 DNA sequence: TGTGCCAGCAGTACCAGGGCCGAACTGCTTGGCTACACCTTC.

This clone was detected a few times. The junction does not match germline at one end; this may be a read error. The V and J genes are TRBV7-7 and TRBJ2-7, with TRBD2 matching over 10 bases. Germline V gives CDR1 SSHAT, CDR2 FNYEAQ (reference sequence). The CDR3 is 14 amino acids. The CDR3 region has the DNA TGTGCTAGCAGCCCTAGCGGGAGACCATACGAGCAGTACTTC. Translated, it gives CASSPSGRPYEQYF.

The chain is built from TRBV6-1 and TRBJ2-7; D call uncertain. Germline CDR1 MNHNS, CDR2 SASEGT. The CDR3 runs 12 residues. The V gene lost 6 bases and the J gene lost 3 bases, with 9 bases spanning the gap. The CDR3 protein is CASSPGGYEQYF. In DNA form, the CDR3 reads TGTGCCAGCAGCCCGGGTGGCTACGAGCAGTACTTC.

The chain couples TRBV6-1 to TRBJ2-7; the D gene is possibly TRBD2 (5 bases). This CDR3 is 11 amino acids long. CDR1 MNHNS and CDR2 SASEGT come from the germline V gene. V lost 10 bases, J lost 3 bases, and 10 bases lay in between. CDR3 in DNA: TGTGCCACCGGAGGCATCTACGAGCAGTACTTC. Its protein is CATGGIYEQYF.

Notes on this clone: The junction departs from germline at one end; a sequencing error may be responsible. This chain links TRBV5-1 with TRBJ2-1, with no clear D. This CDR3 region has 15 residues. Germline CDR1 reads SGHRS; CDR2 reads YFSETQ. CDR3 region: CASSLSDITNNEQFF. The CDR3 nucleotides are TGTGCCAGCAGCTTGTCGGATATAACTAACAATGAGCAGTTCTTC.

This rearrangement joins TRBV7-9 to TRBJ2-7; D is possibly TRBD2 (7 bases). From germline, CDR1 is SEHNR and CDR2 FQNEAQ (reference sequence). V was trimmed by 8 bases and J by 0 bases, leaving 23 bases between them. The length of the CDR3 is 17 residues. CDR3 sequence: CASLGGPRQASSYEQYF. CDR3 in DNA: TGTGCCAGCTTGGGGGGGCCCCGACAGGCAAGCTCCTACGAGCAGTACTTC.

The V and J genes are TRBV12-5 and TRBJ2-2, with 7 bases matching TRBD2. The CDR3 spans 18 residues. The J segment lost 4 bases and the V segment lost 1 base, leaving 12 bases of the junction unmatched. The germline gives CDR1 LGHNT, CDR2 FRNRAP. DNA for the CDR3: TGTGCTAGTGGTTTGGACCTAGCGGTTGGGGAGCGCACCGGGGAGCTGTTTTTT. This sequence encodes CASGLDLAVGERTGELFF.

This clone appeared once. V is TRBV28 and J is TRBJ1-3, with D maybe TRBD1 (5 bases). The V gene lost 6 bases and the J gene lost 4 bases, with 16 bases spanning the gap. CDR3 length: 15 amino acids. Germline CDR1 and CDR2: MDHEN and SYDVKM. The CDR3 reads CASRRDWTTGNTIYF. CDR3 sequence (DNA): TGTGCCAGCAGGCGAGATTGGACAACCGGAAACACCATATATTTT.

The V call is TRBV9, the J call TRBJ2-3; D ambiguous. This CDR3 is built from 15 residues. Per germline, CDR1 SGDLS and CDR2 YYNGEE. Trimming removed 0 bases from V and 0 bases from J, with 8 bases in between. The CDR3 bases are TGTGCCAGCAGCGTAGGTTATCAGAGCACAGATACGCAGTATTTT. This sequence encodes CASSVGYQSTDTQYF. Looking up the rest from reference TRBV9 and TRBJ2-3 gives the full variable domain: DSGVTQTPKHLITATGQRVTLRCSPRSGDLSVYWYQQSLDQGLQFLIQYYNGEERAKGNILERFSAQQFPDLHSELNLSSLELGDSALYFCASSVGYQSTDTQYFGPGTRLTVL.

V usage is TRBV27 and J usage is TRBJ2-1; the D call may be TRBD1 or TRBD2 (5 bases each). Germline V gives CDR1 MNHEY, CDR2 SMNVEV (reference sequence). There are 12 residues in the CDR3. V dropped 10 bases and J dropped 4 bases, with 11 bases sitting between them. This CDR3 is CAIGDGYNEQFF. The CDR3 nucleotides are TGTGCCATCGGGGACGGATACAATGAGCAGTTCTTC.

The chain has TRBV6-5 and TRBJ2-7; perhaps TRBD1 as D (5 bases). Germline CDR1 is MNHEY and CDR2 is SVGAGI. With 5 bases removed from V and 0 bases from J, the gap between germline ends came to 8 bases. The length of the CDR3 is 13 residues. CDR3 loop: CASSEQVSYEQYF. CDR3 bases: TGTGCCAGCAGTGAACAGGTCTCCTACGAGCAGTACTTC.

The gene calls are TRBV6-1 and TRBJ2-7; 8 positions agree with TRBD1. CDR3 length: 16 amino acids. Per germline, CDR1 MNHNS and CDR2 SASEGT. The ends lost 3 bases at V and 2 bases at J; junction bases unmatched: 9. The CDR3: CASSENSGRGPYEQYF. CDR3 nucleotide sequence: TGTGCCAGCAGTGAGAATTCCGGCAGGGGGCCCTACGAGCAGTACTTC.

This sequence joins TRBV11-3 and TRBJ2-3; 11 bases are shared with TRBD2. J gave up 1 base and V 4 bases, and 4 bases lay outside the gene matches. Germline V CDR1 and CDR2: SGHNT, YENEEA. The CDR3 contains 16 residues. The CDR3 region is CASSWGSGRGTDTQYF. The CDR3 region has the DNA TGTGCCAGCAGCTGGGGTAGCGGGAGGGGCACAGATACGCAGTATTTT.

The genes are TRBV5-1 and TRBJ1-1; 11 bases fit TRBD1. The CDR3 loop spans 15 amino acids. The V gene's germline CDR1 is SGHRS and CDR2 YFSETQ. Unmatched junction bases numbered 12, after V lost 4 bases and J lost 10 bases. CDR3 DNA: TGCGCCAGCAGCCCCCTGCGAGGACAGGGGGCAGGAGCTTTCTTT. Encoded protein: CASSPLRGQGAGAFF.

The V and J genes are TRBV11-3 and TRBJ2-2; a possible D gene is TRBD2 (6 bases). CDR1 is SGHNT, CDR2 YENEEA, per germline. The CDR3 loop spans 13 amino acids. The ends were cut back, 1 base at V and 8 bases at J, with 8 bases in the middle. In nucleotides, the CDR3 is TGTGCCAGCAGCTTAGGCCTAGCGGGGGAGCTGTTTTTT. Translated, it gives CASSLGLAGELFF.

A single count supports this clone. The rearrangement joins TRBV25-1 to TRBJ2-2; D may be TRBD2 (6 bases). The length of the CDR3 is 14 residues. Deletions cut 5 bases from V and 5 bases from J, with 12 bases between. Germline lookup yields CDR1 MGHDK and CDR2 SYGVNS. CDR3 nucleotide sequence: TGTGCCAGCAGTTACGGGGGATTGACCGGGGAGCTGTTTTTT. Its protein product is CASSYGGLTGELFF.

The CDR3, as DNA: TGTGCCAGCAGCCCGGGCACCTACGAGCAGTACTTC. It yields the protein CASSPGTYEQYF. The chain couples TRBV7-8 to TRBJ2-7; D is uncertain. Germline-derived CDR1 and CDR2 are SGHVS and FQNEAQ. V gave up 5 bases and J gave up 2 bases, with 7 bases separating them. There are 12 residues in the CDR3. Filled out from reference TRBV7-8 and TRBJ2-7, the complete variable domain reads GAGVSQSPRYKVAKRGQDVALRCDPISGHVSLFWYQQALGQGPEFLTYFQNEAQLDKSGLPSDRFFAERPEGSVSTLKIQRTQQEDSAVYLCASSPGTYEQYFGPGTRLTVT.

The V and J genes are TRBV2 and TRBJ1-1; a weak D match, TRBD1 (5 bases). Germline CDR1 SNHLY, CDR2 FYNNEI. The CDR3 is made up of 15 amino acids. V lost 3 bases, J lost 1 base, and 12 bases lay in between. The CDR3 is CASSDPGVGNTEAFF. In DNA, the CDR3 is TGTGCCAGCAGTGATCCGGGGGTCGGGAACACTGAAGCTTTCTTT.

This clone appeared once. The chain joins TRBV30 to TRBJ1-5, with D unresolved. Trimming cost V 2 bases and J 4 bases, with 6 bases left between them. Germline V gives CDR1 GTSNPN, CDR2 SVGIG (reference sequence). There are 12 residues in the CDR3. The CDR3 DNA reads TGTGCCTGGAGTCTGGGGAATCAGCCCCAGCATTTT. Translating it yields CAWSLGNQPQHF.

This clone was detected a few times. As DNA, the CDR3 is TGTGCAATCGGCTATCCCTCTGGAAACACCATATATTTT. This translates into CAIGYPSGNTIYF. The chain combines TRBV9 with TRBJ1-3, with no clear D. CDR3 length equals 13 residues. CDR1 and CDR2 from the germline V gene are SGDLS and YYNGEE.